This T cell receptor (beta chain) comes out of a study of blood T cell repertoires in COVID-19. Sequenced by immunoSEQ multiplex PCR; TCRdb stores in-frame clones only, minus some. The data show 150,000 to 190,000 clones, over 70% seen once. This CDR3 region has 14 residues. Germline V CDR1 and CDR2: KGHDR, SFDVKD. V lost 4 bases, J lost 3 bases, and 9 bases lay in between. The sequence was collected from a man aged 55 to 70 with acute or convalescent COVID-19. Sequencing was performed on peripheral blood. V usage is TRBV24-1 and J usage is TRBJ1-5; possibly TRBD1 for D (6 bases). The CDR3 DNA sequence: TGTGCCACCAGTGAGAGGGGGTTCAATCAGCCCCAGCATTTT. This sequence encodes CATSERGFNQPQHF.